The 25 T cell receptor beta chains below all came from one sample that was sequenced in a study of breast tumors, draining lymph nodes, adjacent tissues. One entry per CDR3 protein results from TCRdb running MiXCR on the multiplex PCR reads. The sample consists of 85,000 to 130,000 distinct CDR3 sequences, about 29% of them appearing once. Axillary draining lymph nodes of breast cancer patients supplied the node samples. Material for sequencing was axillary lymph node tissue. The receptors derive from a female donor with breast cancer. Some clones in this sample may be carry-over from other donors' samples.

As concerns this clonotype: A single base separates this from a much larger clone, so it may be a read error. The chain couples TRBV6-1 to TRBJ1-5; 8 bases align to TRBD1. The CDR3 runs to 16 residues. Germline V gene lookup returns CDR1 MNHNS and CDR2 SASEGT. V shed 2 bases, J shed 2 bases, and the junction held 5 bases outside the gene matches. The CDR3 nucleotides are TGTGCCAGCAGTGAACCAATGACAGGGGGCAATCAGCCCCAGCATTTT. It specifies CASSEPMTGGNQPQHF.

This clonotype has at least ten counts. This chain links TRBV6-6 with TRBJ2-7; TRBD1 agrees at 9 bases. Germline CDR1 reads MNHNY; CDR2 reads SVGAGI (reference sequence). J gave up 6 bases and V 5 bases, and 8 bases lay outside the gene matches. The CDR3 contains 14 residues. Here the CDR3 DNA reads TGTGCCAGCAGTAACAGGGGGCCCGAAAGCGAGCAGTACTTC. Amino acids: CASSNRGPESEQYF.

This clonotype was recorded many times. The gene calls are TRBV3-1 and TRBJ2-3; D is ambiguous. The CDR3 runs 15 residues. Trimming left V 2 bases short and J 1 base short, with 10 bases between. Germline values: CDR1 LGHDT, CDR2 YNNKEL (reference sequence). This CDR3 reads CASSQSASRTDTQYF. CDR3 DNA: TGTGCCAGCAGCCAATCTGCTTCCCGCACAGATACGCAGTATTTT.

In this sample, this clonotype turned up many times. CDR3 DNA sequence: TGTGCCAGCAGACTCCCGGGACAGGTGGAGCAGTACTTC. Protein sequence: CASRLPGQVEQYF. The rearrangement uses TRBV27 and TRBJ2-7, with 8 bases identical to TRBD1. CDR3 length: 13 residues. Germline assignment: CDR1 MNHEY and CDR2 SMNVEV (reference sequence). Losses at the gene ends were 6 bases for V and 7 bases for J; bases not matched to a gene: 8.

The chain joins TRBV11-2 to TRBJ2-7; 7 bases agree with TRBD2. The CDR3 is 13 residues long. With V trimmed by 5 bases and J by 4 bases, 5 bases remained unmatched. The germline V gene has CDR1 SGHAT and CDR2 FQNNGV. CDR3 sequence (DNA): TGTGCCAGCAGCCGGGGAGGGCCTTACGAGCAGTACTTC. Protein product: CASSRGGPYEQYF.

In its sample, this clonotype was seen many times. V and J are TRBV24-1 and TRBJ2-3, with D perhaps TRBD1 (6 bases). V gave up 4 bases and J gave up 3 bases, with 10 bases separating them. The CDR3 loop spans 14 amino acids. Germline CDR1 and CDR2: KGHDR and SFDVKD. The CDR3 protein is CATSDLQGTDTQYF. The CDR3 coding sequence is TGTGCCACCAGTGACCTCCAGGGGACAGATACGCAGTATTTT.

This clonotype was counted ten times or more. The V call is TRBV4-2, the J call TRBJ2-2; possibly TRBD2 for D (5 bases). The V gene lost 1 base and the J gene lost 6 bases, with 18 bases spanning the gap. This CDR3 is 17 amino acids long. Germline V CDR1 and CDR2: LGHNA, YNFKEQ. CDR3 in amino acids: CASSQVGGVERPGELFF. The CDR3 region has the DNA TGTGCCAGCAGCCAAGTAGGCGGCGTGGAGCGGCCCGGGGAGCTGTTTTTT.

Many counts were recorded for this clonotype. This chain connects TRBV6-5 to TRBJ1-3, with D hard to call. V gave up 6 bases and J gave up 0 bases, with 9 bases separating them. This CDR3 contains 14 residues. Per the germline V gene, CDR1 is MNHEY and CDR2 is SVGAGI. Written as DNA, the CDR3 is TGTGCCAGCAGCTCCCCAAGCTCTGGAAACACCATATATTTT. Translating gives CASSSPSSGNTIYF.

This clonotype has ten or more counts. The rearrangement joins TRBV5-1 to TRBJ2-5; weak D call: TRBD2 (6 bases). Germline V gives CDR1 SGHRS, CDR2 YFSETQ. This CDR3 has 13 amino acids. Trimming removed 5 bases at V and 2 bases at J, with 10 bases between. CDR3 loop: CASRLALQETQYF. CDR3 DNA sequence: TGCGCCAGCAGACTAGCCTTACAAGAGACCCAGTACTTC.

In regard to this clonotype: Given a much more abundant clone one base away, this may be a read error. The chain's CDR3 is CASSYYLGGGTTGELFF. Written as DNA, the CDR3 is TGTGCCAGCAGCTATTATTTGGGAGGAGGGACCACCGGGGAGCTGTTTTTT. The V call is TRBV3-1, the J call TRBJ2-2; maybe TRBD2 (6 bases). V gave up 5 bases and J gave up 4 bases, with 20 bases separating them. CDR1 and CDR2 (germline): LGHDT, YNNKEL (reference sequence). The CDR3 covers 17 residues.

This clonotype was detected many times. This chain connects TRBV7-9 to TRBJ2-7, with D possibly TRBD1 on 5 matching bases. The CDR3 totals 14 residues. Trimming removed 3 bases at V and 3 bases at J, with 12 bases between. The germline V gene has CDR1 SEHNR and CDR2 FQNEAQ (reference sequence). CDR3 in DNA: TGTGCCAGCAGCTTTAGCCAGGGAAGCTACGAGCAGTACTTC. This codes for CASSFSQGSYEQYF.

This clonotype was seen ten or more times. The chain couples TRBV20-1 to TRBJ2-1, with TRBD1 identical over 10 bases. The CDR3 covers 13 residues. Trimming cost V 8 bases and J 7 bases; bases outside gene matches: 8. The V gene's germline CDR1 is DFQATT and CDR2 SNEGSKA (reference sequence). CDR3 region: CSPHDRGRNEQFF. CDR3 sequence (DNA): TGCAGTCCCCACGACAGGGGGCGGAATGAGCAGTTCTTC.

This clonotype appeared a single time. The chain links TRBV28 to TRBJ1-3; D not certain. Germline CDR1 and CDR2: MDHEN and SYDVKM. The CDR3 has 13 amino acids. Trimming stripped 6 bases from V and 0 bases from J, with 6 bases between. The CDR3 coding sequence is TGTGCCAGCAGCTCCTACTCTGGAAACACCATATATTTT. This encodes CASSSYSGNTIYF.

Turning to this clonotype: A much more abundant neighbour one base away suggests this may be a read error. The V call is TRBV7-8, the J call TRBJ2-1; 9 bases are shared with TRBD2. The CDR3 is 18 amino acids. CDR1 SGHVS and CDR2 FQNEAQ come from the germline V gene. CDR3 in amino acids: CASSLASFSGGGDNKQFF. For the CDR3, the DNA is TGTGCCAGCAGCTTAGCGAGTTTTAGCGGCGGGGGGGACAATAAGCAGTTCTTC.

At least ten counts were recorded for this clonotype. The chain joins TRBV20-1 to TRBJ1-5; no reliable D call. The CDR3 has 13 amino acids. Germline CDR1 and CDR2: DFQATT and SNEGSKA (reference sequence). The V gene lost 1 base and the J gene lost 2 bases, with 6 bases spanning the gap. CDR3 sequence: CSARAVRNQPQHF. The CDR3 region has the DNA TGCAGTGCTAGAGCGGTTCGCAATCAGCCCCAGCATTTT.

Comment on this clonotype: Its ends do not fully match the called genes, so a read error is possible. The chain has TRBV7-8 and TRBJ1-2, with a weak D call TRBD1 (6 bases). Germline CDR1 is SGHVS and CDR2 is FQNEAQ. This CDR3 has 15 residues. CDR3 amino acids: CASSRRVGGPNGYTF. CDR3 DNA: TGCGCCAGCAGCCGCCGGGTAGGGGGGCCGAATGGCTACACCTTC.

The sample holds many counts of this clonotype. The chain couples TRBV20-1 to TRBJ1-1; D uncertain. The CDR3 is 12 amino acids. CDR1 is DFQATT, CDR2 SNEGSKA, per germline (reference sequence). V lost 7 bases and J lost 1, with 10 bases in between. Here the CDR3 reads CSVPRQNTEAFF. The CDR3, as DNA: TGCAGTGTTCCCAGACAGAACACTGAAGCTTTCTTT.

The chain recombines TRBV24-1 with TRBJ2-3; D possibly uses TRBD1 or TRBD2 (5 bases each). Germline lookup yields CDR1 KGHDR and CDR2 SFDVKD. Trimming left V 2 bases short and J 11 bases short, with 16 bases between. This CDR3 is 14 amino acids long. CDR3 DNA sequence: TGTGCCACCAGTGATTCCGGGACCGGTGGTGAGCAGTATTTT. Its protein is CATSDSGTGGEQYF.

This clonotype has at least ten counts. The J gene is TRBJ2-7, the V gene TRBV6-6, with no clear D. CDR1 is MNHNY and CDR2 is SVGAGI in the germline V gene (reference sequence). V lost 7 bases and J lost 0, with 10 bases in between. This CDR3 is built from 13 residues. The CDR3 sequence is CASMNPGSYEQYF. In DNA form, the CDR3 reads TGTGCCAGCATGAACCCAGGCTCCTACGAGCAGTACTTC.

This chain joins TRBV5-1 and TRBJ1-3; D is ambiguous. The CDR3 loop spans 11 amino acids. V dropped 7 bases and J dropped 4 bases, with 6 bases sitting between them. Germline CDR1 SGHRS, CDR2 YFSETQ. CDR3 residues: CASSDGNTIYF. The CDR3 bases are TGCGCCAGCTCAGACGGAAACACCATATATTTT.

This chain links TRBV14 with TRBJ1-2; no reliable D call. Between the trimmed V and J ends, which lost 0 bases and 4 bases, there was a span of 15 bases. The CDR3 extends over 16 amino acids. Germline CDR1 and CDR2: SGHDN and FVKESK. CDR3 nucleotides: TGTGCCAGCAGCCAAGACGTTTCGGTGCGAAGCTATGGCTACACCTTC. The encoded protein is CASSQDVSVRSYGYTF.

This clonotype was counted once. The chain has TRBV10-3 and TRBJ1-2, with 8 bases fitting TRBD1. CDR3 size: 14 residues. V was pared by 4 bases and J by 6 bases, with 7 bases of the junction left unmatched. Germline lookup yields CDR1 ENHRY and CDR2 SYGVKD. The CDR3 here is CAISVTGEDHGYTF. CDR3 bases: TGTGCCATCAGTGTGACAGGGGAGGACCATGGCTACACCTTC.

This clonotype was counted many times. The chain links TRBV12-3 or TRBV12-4 to TRBJ2-5; D remains unclear. V lost 5 bases, J lost 7 bases, and 17 bases lay in between. The CDR3 has 14 residues. This CDR3 is CASSLPRSVWTQYF. CDR3 nucleotides: TGTGCCAGCAGTCTCCCCCGCAGCGTATGGACCCAGTACTTC.

This clonotype was counted many times. The chain combines TRBV5-8 with TRBJ2-2; 12 bases fit TRBD2. CDR3 length: 21 residues. Per the germline V gene, CDR1 is SGHTS and CDR2 is YDEGEE. The trim removed 0 bases at V and 3 bases at J, leaving 15 bases unmatched. The CDR3: CASSLGLAGVVTPEHTGELFF. DNA for the CDR3: TGTGCCAGCAGCTTGGGACTAGCGGGAGTCGTGACACCCGAACACACCGGGGAGCTGTTTTTT.

This clonotype occurred a few times. The J gene is TRBJ2-7, the V gene TRBV27, with 9 bases fitting TRBD1. CDR1 is MNHEY, CDR2 SMNVEV, per germline (reference sequence). The CDR3 loop spans 16 amino acids. Unmatched junction bases numbered 10, after V lost 3 bases and J lost 4 bases. The CDR3 spells CASSLWGGQGFYEQYF. The CDR3, as DNA: TGTGCCAGCAGTTTGTGGGGGGGACAGGGATTTTACGAGCAGTACTTC.